These 9 T cell receptor beta chains came from one sample sequenced in a study of blood T cell repertoires in COVID-19. Here immunoSEQ multiplex PCR was the method, and the copy in TCRdb shows in-frame clones only, minus some. The table shows almost 95,000 clones, with around nine tenths occurring only once. Sequencing input: peripheral blood. The receptor source for this set is a woman between 55 and 75 years old with COVID-19, enrolled during active disease.

In this sample, this clone turned up a few times. The chain uses TRBV30 and TRBJ1-5, with a weak D call TRBD1 (6 bases). Trimming stripped 1 base from V and 5 bases from J, with 9 bases between. The CDR3 spans 13 residues. Germline assignment: CDR1 GTSNPN and CDR2 SVGIG (reference sequence). The CDR3 DNA reads as TGTGCCTGGAGTGGGACAGAGTATCAGCCCCAGCATTTT. Translating gives CAWSGTEYQPQHF.

The table lists this clone with a few counts. V usage is TRBV5-5 and J usage is TRBJ1-2, with 9 bases identical to TRBD1. This CDR3 contains 18 residues. CDR1 and CDR2 (germline): SGHKS, YYEKEE (reference sequence). Germline trimming cut 4 bases from V and 4 bases from J; bases unmatched to any gene: 17. The chain's CDR3 is CASSGVGDRDGAGYGYTF. DNA for the CDR3: TGTGCCAGCAGCGGGGTTGGGGACAGGGACGGGGCGGGCTATGGCTACACCTTC. Full variable domain (missing parts from reference TRBV5-5 and TRBJ1-2): DAGVTQSPTHLIKTRGQQVTLRCSPISGHKSVSWYQQVLGQGPQFIFQYYEKEERGRGNFPDRFSARQFPNYSSELNVNALLLGDSALYLCASSGVGDRDGAGYGYTFGSGTRLTVV.

The chain combines TRBV4-3 with TRBJ2-3; TRBD1 aligns across 8 bases. The CDR3 length is 15 residues. Germline assignment: CDR1 LGHNA and CDR2 YSLEER. Trimming at V came to 4 bases and at J to 5 bases, leaving 8 bases not matched to a gene. The CDR3: CASSPDRDFLDTQYF. The CDR3 DNA reads TGCGCCAGCAGCCCGGACAGGGATTTTTTAGATACGCAGTATTTT.

The chain has TRBV30 and TRBJ1-6; 9 bases are a match to TRBD1. The germline CDR1 and CDR2 sequences are GTSNPN and SVGIG (reference sequence). V shed 1 base and J 8 bases; nucleotides not matched to a gene: 3. CDR3 size: 14 residues. The CDR3 is CAWSEGQGHSPLHF. The CDR3 coding sequence is TGTGCCTGGAGTGAGGGACAGGGTCATTCACCCCTCCACTTT. The variable domain in full, completed from reference TRBV30 and TRBJ1-6, reads SQTIHQWPATLVQPVGSPLSLECTVEGTSNPNLYWYRQAAGRGLQLLFYSVGIGQISSEVPQNLSASRPQDRQFILSSKKLLLSDSGFYLCAWSEGQGHSPLHFGNGTRLTVT.

The CDR3 sequence: CASSHRSPPLHF. CDR3 DNA sequence: TGTGCCAGCAGTCACCGGAGCCCACCCCTCCACTTT. The J gene is TRBJ1-6, the V gene TRBV12-3 or TRBV12-4; D remains ambiguous. The CDR3 length is 12 residues. V lost 5 bases, J lost 11 bases, and 10 bases lay in between.

The gene calls are TRBV5-1 and TRBJ1-4, with 10 bases aligning to TRBD1. CDR1 is SGHRS and CDR2 is YFSETQ in the germline V gene. V lost 0 bases, J lost 7 bases, and 3 bases stayed unmatched. This CDR3 spans 15 amino acids. CDR3 amino acids: CASSLAGTGVEKLFF. In DNA, the CDR3 is TGCGCCAGCAGCTTGGCGGGGACAGGGGTTGAAAAACTGTTTTTT.

V usage is TRBV6-4 and J usage is TRBJ2-3; D is possibly TRBD2 (6 bases). The CDR3 contains 14 residues. Trimming pared 5 bases from V and 4 bases from J, leaving 13 bases between. Germline CDR1 and CDR2: MRHNA and SNTAGT. In nucleotides, the CDR3 is TGTGCCAGCAGTACTAGCATCGGGGCAGATACGCAGTATTTT. Residues: CASSTSIGADTQYF.

This sequence joins TRBV30 and TRBJ1-4; TRBD1 might be the D (6 bases). The CDR3 extends over 14 amino acids. Germline values: CDR1 GTSNPN, CDR2 SVGIG (reference sequence). With 6 bases removed from V and 8 bases from J, the gap between germline ends came to 19 bases. The DNA of the CDR3 is TGTGCCTGTAGCAGGACCAGGGGTTACGAAAAACTGTTTTTT. Amino acids: CACSRTRGYEKLFF.

The chain uses TRBV2 and TRBJ1-1, with 7 bases identical to TRBD1. This CDR3 contains 16 residues. In germline, CDR1 is SNHLY, CDR2 FYNNEI. Trimming at V came to 5 bases and at J to 0 bases, leaving 9 bases not matched to a gene. CDR3 region: CASSRGREVVNTEAFF. CDR3 coding DNA: TGTGCCAGCAGTAGGGGGCGCGAGGTCGTGAACACTGAAGCTTTCTTT.